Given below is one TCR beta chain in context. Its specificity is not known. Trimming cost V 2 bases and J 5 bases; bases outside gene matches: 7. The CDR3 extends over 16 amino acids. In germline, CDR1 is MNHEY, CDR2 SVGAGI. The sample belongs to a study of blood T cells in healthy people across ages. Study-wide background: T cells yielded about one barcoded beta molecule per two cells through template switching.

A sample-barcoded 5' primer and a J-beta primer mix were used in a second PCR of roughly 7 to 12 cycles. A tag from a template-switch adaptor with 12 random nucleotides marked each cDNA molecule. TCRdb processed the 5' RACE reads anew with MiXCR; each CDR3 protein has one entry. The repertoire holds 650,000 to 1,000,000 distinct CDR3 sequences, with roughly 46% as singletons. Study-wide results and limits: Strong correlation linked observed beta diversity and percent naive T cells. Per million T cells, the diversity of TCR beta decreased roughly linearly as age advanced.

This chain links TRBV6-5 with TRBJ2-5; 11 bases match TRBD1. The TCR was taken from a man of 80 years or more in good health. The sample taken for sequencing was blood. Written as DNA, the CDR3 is TGTGCCAGCAGTTACAATAGCGGACAGGGGGCGGAGACCCAGTACTTC. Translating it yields CASSYNSGQGAETQYF.